This T cell receptor beta chain was obtained from a study of tumor-infiltrating lymphocytes in primary liver carcinoma. Notes on the study in general: Lower overlap was observed for tumor-adjacent and tumor-blood pairs relative to tumor region pairs. Found in all five tumor regions were only about 7-24% of top clones.

A primer matching the constant region was used to make TCR beta cDNA from 500 to 650 ng of total RNA. Libraries of TCR beta came from three nested multiplex PCR rounds with slightly modified ARM-PCR. Investigators reported that the first two PCR rounds, at 10 to 11 cycles each, used TRBV1-TRBV30 forward primers with a C-beta reverse primer. MiXCR was run by TCRdb on the multiplex PCR reads, yielding one entry per CDR3 protein. The sample includes 100,000 to 150,000 distinct CDR3 sequences, 60% to 75% of them seen just once. The CDR3 is 15 residues long. Trimming removed 0 bases from V and 4 bases from J, with 13 bases in between. Germline lookup yields CDR1 SGHNT and CDR2 YYREEE (reference sequence). Co-extraction of RNA and DNA was performed on 20-30 mg of unsorted bulk tissue. The patients had histopathologically diagnosed primary liver carcinoma, and their disease was treated by surgical resection.

This clonotype was found many times. Its antigen is unidentified. Sequencing was performed on liver tumor tissue from sampling region 3. Stated subset: tumor region T3, left-lateral pole. This clonotype was sampled from an older woman with primary liver carcinoma and hepatitis B virus infection. The J gene is TRBJ2-5, the V gene TRBV5-4, with D maybe TRBD2 (7 bases). The CDR3 spells CASSLAQGGAETQYF. In DNA, the CDR3 is TGTGCCAGCAGCTTGGCCCAAGGGGGGGCAGAGACCCAGTACTTC.